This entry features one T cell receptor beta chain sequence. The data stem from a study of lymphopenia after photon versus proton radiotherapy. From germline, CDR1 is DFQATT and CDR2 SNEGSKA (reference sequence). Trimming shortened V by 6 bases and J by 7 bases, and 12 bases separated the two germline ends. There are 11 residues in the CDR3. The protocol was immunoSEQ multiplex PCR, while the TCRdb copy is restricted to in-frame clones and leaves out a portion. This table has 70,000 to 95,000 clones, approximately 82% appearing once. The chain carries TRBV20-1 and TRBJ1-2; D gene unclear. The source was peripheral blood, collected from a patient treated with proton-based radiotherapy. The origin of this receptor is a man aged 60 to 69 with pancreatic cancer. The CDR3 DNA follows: TGCAGTGCCATAAATATGGGTGGCTACACCTTC. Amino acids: CSAINMGGYTF.